This entry lists 11 T cell receptor beta chains sequenced from one sample in a study of blood T cell repertoires in COVID-19 (TCRdb year 2020). The library was produced with the immunoSEQ multiplex PCR assay. TCRdb obtained this table from immuneACCESS and retained in-frame rearrangements with V and J assigned. These tables miss some clones; where compared with another copy, unresolved V genes account for less than half of the shortfall, and the remainder is unexplained. The table for this sample lists about 400,000 clones; approximately 86% of them were counted only once. The biggest ten clones account for under 8.5% of the sample. Sequencing used peripheral blood. These receptors were taken from a woman aged 55-69 years with COVID-19, enrolled during active disease.

J is TRBJ1-2 and V is TRBV18; TRBD1 is a possible D gene (5 bases). This CDR3 has 14 residues. In germline, CDR1 is KGHSH, CDR2 LQKENI. Trimming shortened V by 2 bases and J by 4 bases, and 11 bases separated the two germline ends. The CDR3 is CASSPETARYGYTF. CDR3 in DNA: TGTGCCAGCTCACCAGAGACAGCACGCTATGGCTACACCTTC.

The chain links TRBV11-3 to TRBJ1-6, with D uncertain. The V gene lost 1 base and the J gene lost 6 bases, with 22 bases spanning the gap. This CDR3 has 19 residues. The germline V gene has CDR1 SGHNT and CDR2 YENEEA. The CDR3 spells CASSLVGRPRVDGNSPLHF. CDR3 DNA: TGTGCCAGCAGCTTAGTCGGTCGCCCGAGGGTTGATGGTAATTCACCCCTCCACTTT.

This clone has a single count. This rearrangement joins TRBV18 to TRBJ1-1, with TRBD1 matching over 9 bases. Trimming at V came to 3 bases and at J to 0 bases, leaving 2 bases not matched to a gene. The germline CDR1 and CDR2 sequences are KGHSH and LQKENI. This CDR3 is built from 15 residues. In nucleotides, the CDR3 is TGTGCCAGCTCACCCACAGGGGGCCTGAACACTGAAGCTTTCTTT. It specifies CASSPTGGLNTEAFF.

This clone was seen just once. This chain links TRBV7-9 with TRBJ2-5; unclear D gene. The CDR3 contains 14 residues. Between the trimmed V and J ends, which lost 1 base and 1 base, there was a span of 7 bases. Germline V gene lookup returns CDR1 SEHNR and CDR2 FQNEAQ (reference sequence). As DNA, the CDR3 is TGTGCCAGCAGCTTAGTGTACAGCCAAGAGACCCAGTACTTC. It encodes CASSLVYSQETQYF.

The genes are TRBV27 and TRBJ1-1, with D perhaps matching TRBD1 (6 bases). Germline V gives CDR1 MNHEY, CDR2 SMNVEV (reference sequence). This CDR3 comprises 14 residues. Trimming stripped 7 bases from V and 7 bases from J, with 19 bases between. The CDR3 loop is CASTLGGATGEAFF. The CDR3 nucleotides are TGTGCCAGCACCCTGGGGGGGGCGACTGGTGAAGCTTTCTTT.

This sequence joins TRBV13 and TRBJ2-4; a possible D gene is TRBD1 (6 bases). CDR1 and CDR2 (germline): PRHDT, FYEKMQ (reference sequence). Trimming removed 5 bases at V and 3 bases at J, with 14 bases between. The CDR3 has 15 amino acids. DNA for the CDR3: TGTGCCAGCAGCAAAGTTGGGGGCAACAAAAACATTCAGTACTTC. This codes for CASSKVGGNKNIQYF.

This rearrangement joins TRBV5-5 to TRBJ2-7; no clear D gene. There are 13 residues in the CDR3. Germline-derived CDR1 and CDR2 are SGHKS and YYEKEE (reference sequence). Trimming removed 4 bases from V and 6 bases from J, with 14 bases in between. The CDR3 bases are TGTGCCAGCAGCCATCGGCAGGATCCCGAGCAGTACTTC. This codes for CASSHRQDPEQYF.

The chain links TRBV5-4 to TRBJ1-6; the D gene is possibly TRBD1 (6 bases). Trimming pared 0 bases from V and 2 bases from J, leaving 15 bases between. The germline gives CDR1 SGHNT, CDR2 YYREEE (reference sequence). The length of the CDR3 is 18 residues. CDR3 loop: CASSLAAGQGTYNSPLHF. The CDR3 bases are TGTGCCAGCAGCTTGGCCGCAGGGCAGGGGACCTATAATTCACCCCTCCACTTT.

The chain carries TRBV7-8 and TRBJ1-3, with D uncertain. There are 13 residues in the CDR3. Looked up from germline, CDR1 is SGHVS and CDR2 is FQNEAQ. CDR3 DNA sequence: TGTGCTTGTGCCGGTTACTCTGGAAACACCATATATTTT. Residues: CACAGYSGNTIYF.

The J gene is TRBJ2-5, the V gene TRBV5-1; 7 nucleotides align to TRBD2. Germline V gene data show CDR1 as SGHRS and CDR2 as YFSETQ. The V segment lost 0 bases and the J segment 2 bases; nucleotides outside the gene matches: 7. The CDR3 has 16 amino acids. The CDR3 DNA reads as TGCGCCAGCAGCTTGGTATCGGGCGGGGGTCAAGAGACCCAGTACTTC. Translated, it gives CASSLVSGGGQETQYF.

This sequence joins TRBV13 and TRBJ1-3; no clear D gene. Germline-derived CDR1 and CDR2 are PRHDT and FYEKMQ (reference sequence). The CDR3 contains 13 residues. V lost 2 bases, J lost 1 base, and 3 bases lay in between. CDR3 residues: CASSLLSGNTIYF. The CDR3 region has the DNA TGTGCCAGCAGCTTACTATCTGGAAACACCATATATTTT.